This TCR beta chain stems from a study of neurological immune-mediated disorders. The CDR3 has 15 amino acids. The V gene lost 0 bases and the J gene lost 5 bases, with 14 bases spanning the gap. CDR1 SGHKS and CDR2 YYEKEE come from the germline V gene (reference sequence). In this sample, this clonotype turned up many times. Its antigen is unknown. Study-level findings and limits: No link was found between any clinical or MRI feature and the multiple sclerosis repertoire cluster.

With 10-nucleotide random UMIs included, cDNA was synthesized by 5'RACE. Over 180 million TCR-beta sequences from 15-18 subjects were obtained in each sequencing run. One entry per CDR3 protein, called by TCRdb with MiXCR from the 5' RACE reads. The sample lists tens of thousands of distinct CDR3 sequences; around 4.8% were seen once. Sample: PBMCs. This sequence originates from a woman aged 50 to 60 with multiple sclerosis. The J gene is TRBJ2-5, the V gene TRBV5-5, with D perhaps matching TRBD1 (5 bases). This chain's CDR3 is CASSLARGAGETQYF. Here the CDR3 DNA reads TGTGCCAGCAGCTTGGCGCGTGGGGCCGGCGAGACCCAGTACTTC.